This T cell receptor (beta chain) originates from a study of T cells after yellow fever vaccination. TCRdb analysed the 5' RACE reads with MiXCR anew, one entry per CDR3 protein. The table has about 150,000 distinct CDR3 sequences, more than 6.5% seen once; the top ten hold more than 0.6%. This clonotype was seen many times. The CDR3 is 15 amino acids. V lost 4 bases, J lost 4 bases, and 13 bases lay in between. The material sequenced was CD4+ T cells sorted from PBMCs, taken 10 days after the yellow fever booster vaccination. The chain carries TRBV12-3 or TRBV12-4 and TRBJ2-2, with a weak D call TRBD2 (5 bases). This receptor was taken from a man younger than 45 who received the YFV17D yellow fever vaccine. The CDR3 loop reads CASSSIRGFTGELFF. The CDR3 DNA reads as TGTGCCAGCAGTTCTATCAGAGGGTTCACCGGGGAGCTGTTTTTT.